This T cell receptor (beta chain) was recovered during a study of CD8+ T cells in alopecia areata. As for the study in general: Treatment of the treated patients consisted of oral tofacitinib, 5 to 10 mg twice daily. Overall study results and limits: Normal scalp had lower clonality than lesional scalp, with alopecia totalis/universalis lesions showing this most strongly.

Germline V gene data show CDR1 as SEHNR and CDR2 as FQNEAQ (reference sequence). This CDR3 spans 13 amino acids. V gave up 6 bases and J gave up 8 bases; unmatched junction bases: 6. As regards this clone: Antigen unknown.

Following extraction, RNA underwent reverse transcription to cDNA, which served as the sequencing template. Clones were read by immunoSEQ multiplex PCR, and TCRdb kept only the in-frame ones, dropping some. The sample lists 150,000 or so clones; more than 40% were seen once. The sample was CD4+ T cells sorted from blood. The rearrangement joins TRBV7-9 to TRBJ2-1; 8 bases map to TRBD2. This clonotype originated in a human donor with alopecia areata. The CDR3 loop reads CASRPGGIDEQFF. Written as DNA, the CDR3 is TGTGCCAGCAGGCCGGGGGGGATTGATGAGCAGTTCTTC. Variable domain in full (rest from reference TRBV7-9 and TRBJ2-1): DTGVSQNPRHKITKRGQNVTFRCDPISEHNRLYWYRQTLGQGPEFLTYFQNEAQLEKSRLLSDRFSAERPKGSFSTLEIQRTEQGDSAMYLCASRPGGIDEQFFGPGTRLTVL.